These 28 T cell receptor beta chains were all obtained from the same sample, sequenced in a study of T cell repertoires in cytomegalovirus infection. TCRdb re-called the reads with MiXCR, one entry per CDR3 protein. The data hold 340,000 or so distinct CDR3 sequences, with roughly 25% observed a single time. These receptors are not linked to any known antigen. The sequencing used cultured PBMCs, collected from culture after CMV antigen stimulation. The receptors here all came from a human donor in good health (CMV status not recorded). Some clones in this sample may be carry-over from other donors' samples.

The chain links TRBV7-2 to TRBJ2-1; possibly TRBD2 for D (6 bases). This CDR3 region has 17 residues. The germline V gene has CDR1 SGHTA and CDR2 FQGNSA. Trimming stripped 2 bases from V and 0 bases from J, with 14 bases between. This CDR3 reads CASSLNWRGRSYNEQFF. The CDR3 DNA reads TGTGCCAGCAGCTTAAATTGGCGGGGTCGCTCCTACAATGAGCAGTTCTTC.

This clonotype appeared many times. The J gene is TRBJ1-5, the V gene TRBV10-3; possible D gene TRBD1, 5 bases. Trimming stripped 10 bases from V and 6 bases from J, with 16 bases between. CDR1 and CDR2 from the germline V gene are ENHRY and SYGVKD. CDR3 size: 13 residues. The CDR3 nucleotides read TGTGCCAGCAGAGCGGACGGGGGTCAGCCCCAGCATTTT. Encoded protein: CASRADGGQPQHF.

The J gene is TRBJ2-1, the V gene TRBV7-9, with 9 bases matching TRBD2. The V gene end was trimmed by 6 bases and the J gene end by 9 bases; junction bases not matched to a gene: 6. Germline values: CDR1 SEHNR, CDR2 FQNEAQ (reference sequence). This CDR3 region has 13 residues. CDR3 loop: CASSASGMVEQFF. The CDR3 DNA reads TGTGCCAGCAGTGCTAGCGGGATGGTTGAGCAGTTCTTC.

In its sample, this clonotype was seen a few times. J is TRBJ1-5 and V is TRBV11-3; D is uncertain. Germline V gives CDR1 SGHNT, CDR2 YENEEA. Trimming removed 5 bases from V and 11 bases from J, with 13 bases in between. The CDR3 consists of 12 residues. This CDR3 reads CASSLVVGTQHF. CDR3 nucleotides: TGTGCCAGCAGCCTCGTTGTCGGGACCCAGCATTTT.

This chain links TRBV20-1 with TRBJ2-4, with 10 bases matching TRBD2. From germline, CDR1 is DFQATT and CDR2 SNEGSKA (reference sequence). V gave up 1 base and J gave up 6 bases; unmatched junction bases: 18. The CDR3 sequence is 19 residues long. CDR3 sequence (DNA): TGCAGTGCTAGAGTGGGCGGGAGCGGGAGGGCCCAACGGGGAAACATTCAGTACTTC. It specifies CSARVGGSGRAQRGNIQYF.

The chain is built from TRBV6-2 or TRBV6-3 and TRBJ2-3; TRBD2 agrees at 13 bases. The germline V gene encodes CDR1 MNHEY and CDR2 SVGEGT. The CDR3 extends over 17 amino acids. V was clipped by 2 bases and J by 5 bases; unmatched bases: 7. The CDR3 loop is CASSYRTSGRGEDTQYF. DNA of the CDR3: TGTGCCAGCAGTTACCGGACTAGCGGGAGAGGAGAAGATACGCAGTATTTT.

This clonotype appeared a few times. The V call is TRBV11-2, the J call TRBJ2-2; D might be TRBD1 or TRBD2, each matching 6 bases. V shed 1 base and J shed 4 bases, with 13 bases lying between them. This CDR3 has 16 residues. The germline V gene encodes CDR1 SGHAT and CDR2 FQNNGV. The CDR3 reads CASSLAGGRRTGELFF. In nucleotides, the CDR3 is TGTGCCAGCAGCTTAGCCGGGGGCAGGCGCACCGGGGAGCTGTTTTTT.

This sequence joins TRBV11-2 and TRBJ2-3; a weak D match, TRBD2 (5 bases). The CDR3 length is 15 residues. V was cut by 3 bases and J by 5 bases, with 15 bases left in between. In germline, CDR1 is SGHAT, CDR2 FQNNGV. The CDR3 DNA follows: TGTGCCAGCAGCTTCAGGCTAGCTGGTGGAGATACGCAGTATTTT. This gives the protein CASSFRLAGGDTQYF.

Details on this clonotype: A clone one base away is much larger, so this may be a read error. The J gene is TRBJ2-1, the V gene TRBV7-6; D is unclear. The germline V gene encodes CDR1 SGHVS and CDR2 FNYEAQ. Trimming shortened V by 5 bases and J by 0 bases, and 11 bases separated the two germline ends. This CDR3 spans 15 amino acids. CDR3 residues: CASSPRVSSYNEQFF. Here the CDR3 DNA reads TGTGCCAGCAGCCCCCGCGTAAGCTCCTACAATGAGCAGTTCTTC.

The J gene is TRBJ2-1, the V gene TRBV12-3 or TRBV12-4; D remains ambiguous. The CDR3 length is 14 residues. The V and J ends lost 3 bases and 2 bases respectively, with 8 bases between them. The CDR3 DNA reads TGTGCCAGCAGTTTGGGCTCAACCTACAATGAGCAGTTCTTC. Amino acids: CASSLGSTYNEQFF.

The CDR3 sequence: CASSSDRMNTEAFF. In DNA, the CDR3 is TGTGCCAGCAGCTCCGACAGGATGAACACTGAAGCTTTCTTT. The chain couples TRBV11-2 to TRBJ1-1; D might be TRBD1 (6 bases). CDR3 length: 14 amino acids. V was trimmed by 4 bases and J by 0 bases, leaving 9 bases between them. CDR1 and CDR2 from the germline V gene are SGHAT and FQNNGV. Supplemented by reference TRBV11-2 and TRBJ1-1, the full variable domain reads EAGVAQSPRYKIIEKRQSVAFWCNPISGHATLYWYQQILGQGPKLLIQFQNNGVVDDSQLPKDRFSAERLKGVDSTLKIQPAKLEDSAVYLCASSSDRMNTEAFFGQGTRLTVV.

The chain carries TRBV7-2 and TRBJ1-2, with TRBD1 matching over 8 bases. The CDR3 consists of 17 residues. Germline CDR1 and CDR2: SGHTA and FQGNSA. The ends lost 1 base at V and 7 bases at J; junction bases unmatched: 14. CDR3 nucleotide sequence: TGTGCCAGCAGCTTAGTAGTGTTGGAACAGGGGGATCGTGGCTACACCTTC. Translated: CASSLVVLEQGDRGYTF.

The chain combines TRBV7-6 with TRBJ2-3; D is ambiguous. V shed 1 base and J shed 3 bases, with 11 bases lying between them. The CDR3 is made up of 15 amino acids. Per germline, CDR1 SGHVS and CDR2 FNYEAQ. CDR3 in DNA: TGTGCCAGCAGCTTAGATGGGTTTCAGACAGATACGCAGTATTTT. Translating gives CASSLDGFQTDTQYF.

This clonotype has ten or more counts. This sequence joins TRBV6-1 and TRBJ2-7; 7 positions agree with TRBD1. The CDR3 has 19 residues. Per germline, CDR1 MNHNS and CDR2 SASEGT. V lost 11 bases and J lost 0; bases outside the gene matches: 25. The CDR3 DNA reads TGTGCCGTCCCTCTCCACAGGGGCACTTACCTTCCACGCTCCTACGAGCAGTACGTC. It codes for CAVPLHRGTYLPRSYEQYV.

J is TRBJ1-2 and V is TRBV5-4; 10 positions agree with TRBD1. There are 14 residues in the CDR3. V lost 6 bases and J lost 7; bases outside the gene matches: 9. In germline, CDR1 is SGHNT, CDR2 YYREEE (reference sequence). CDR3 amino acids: CASNQDRGQGGYTF. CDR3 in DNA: TGTGCCAGCAACCAAGACAGGGGGCAGGGTGGCTACACCTTC. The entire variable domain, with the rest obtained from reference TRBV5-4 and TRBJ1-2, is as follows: ETGVTQSPTHLIKTRGQQVTLRCSSQSGHNTVSWYQQALGQGPQFIFQYYREEENGRGNFPPRFSGLQFPNYSSELNVNALELDDSALYLCASNQDRGQGGYTFGSGTRLTVV.

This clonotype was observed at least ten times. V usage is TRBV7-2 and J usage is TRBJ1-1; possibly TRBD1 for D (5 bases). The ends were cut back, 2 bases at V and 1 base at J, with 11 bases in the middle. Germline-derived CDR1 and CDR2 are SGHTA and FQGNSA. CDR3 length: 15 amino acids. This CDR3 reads CASSLSQGWNTEAFF. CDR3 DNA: TGTGCCAGCAGCTTATCTCAGGGTTGGAACACTGAAGCTTTCTTT.

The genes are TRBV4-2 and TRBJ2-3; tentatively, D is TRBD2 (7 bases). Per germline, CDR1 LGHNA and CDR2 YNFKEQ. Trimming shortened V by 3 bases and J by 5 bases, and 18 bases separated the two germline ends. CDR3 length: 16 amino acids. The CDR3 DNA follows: TGTGCCAGCAGCCACCTGGCGGGAGAGGGGGGAGATACGCAGTATTTT. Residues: CASSHLAGEGGDTQYF.

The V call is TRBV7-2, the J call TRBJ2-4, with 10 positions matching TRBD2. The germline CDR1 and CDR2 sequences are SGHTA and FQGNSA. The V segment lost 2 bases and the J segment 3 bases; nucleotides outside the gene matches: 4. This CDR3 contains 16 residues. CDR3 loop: CASSLTSGGGKNIQYF. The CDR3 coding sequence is TGTGCCAGCAGCTTAACGAGCGGGGGGGGCAAAAACATTCAGTACTTC.

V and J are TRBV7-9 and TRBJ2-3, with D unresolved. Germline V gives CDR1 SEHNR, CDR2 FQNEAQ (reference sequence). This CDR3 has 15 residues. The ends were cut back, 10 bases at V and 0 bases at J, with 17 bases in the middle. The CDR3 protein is CATPPGVLSTDTQYF. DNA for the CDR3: TGTGCCACTCCCCCTGGGGTACTTAGCACAGATACGCAGTATTTT.

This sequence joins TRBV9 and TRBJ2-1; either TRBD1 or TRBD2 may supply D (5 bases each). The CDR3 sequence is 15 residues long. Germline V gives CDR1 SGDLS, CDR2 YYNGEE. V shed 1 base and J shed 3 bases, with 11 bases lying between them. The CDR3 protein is CASSVSGAIYNEQFF. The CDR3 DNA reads TGTGCCAGCAGCGTATCCGGGGCGATCTACAATGAGCAGTTCTTC.

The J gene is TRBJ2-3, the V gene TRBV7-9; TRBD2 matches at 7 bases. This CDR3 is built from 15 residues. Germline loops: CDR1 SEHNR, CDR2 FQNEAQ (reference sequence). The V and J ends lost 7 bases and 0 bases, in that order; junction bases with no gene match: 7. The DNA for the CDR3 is TGTGCCAGCAACCCTAGCGGTACTAGCACAGATACGCAGTATTTT. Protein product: CASNPSGTSTDTQYF.

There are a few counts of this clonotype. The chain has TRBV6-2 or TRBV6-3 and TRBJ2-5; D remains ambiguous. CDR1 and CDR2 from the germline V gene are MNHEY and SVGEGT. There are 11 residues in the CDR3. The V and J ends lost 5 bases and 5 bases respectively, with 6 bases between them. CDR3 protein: CASSHAETQYF. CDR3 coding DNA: TGTGCCAGCAGTCACGCGGAGACCCAGTACTTC.

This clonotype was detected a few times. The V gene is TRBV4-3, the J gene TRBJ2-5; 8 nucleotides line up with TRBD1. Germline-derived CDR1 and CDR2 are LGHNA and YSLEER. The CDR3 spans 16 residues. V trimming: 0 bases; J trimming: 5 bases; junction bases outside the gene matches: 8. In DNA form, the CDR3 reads TGCGCCAGCAGCCAAGATCTGCAGGGGGCTAGGGAGACCCAGTACTTC. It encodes CASSQDLQGARETQYF.

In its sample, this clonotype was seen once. The CDR3 spells CAWSASSVYGYTF. The CDR3 nucleotides are TGTGCCTGGAGTGCCTCCTCAGTCTATGGCTACACCTTC. The gene calls are TRBV30 and TRBJ1-2; no firm D call. V dropped 1 base and J dropped 4 bases, with 10 bases sitting between them. The germline CDR1 and CDR2 sequences are GTSNPN and SVGIG (reference sequence). The CDR3 spans 13 residues.

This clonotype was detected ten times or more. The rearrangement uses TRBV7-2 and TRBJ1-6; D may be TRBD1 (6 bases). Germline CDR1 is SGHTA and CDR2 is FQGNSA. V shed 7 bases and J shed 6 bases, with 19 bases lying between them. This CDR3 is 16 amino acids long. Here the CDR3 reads CASNSQGGSVNSPLHF. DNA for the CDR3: TGTGCCAGCAACTCGCAAGGGGGGTCAGTTAATTCACCCCTCCACTTT.

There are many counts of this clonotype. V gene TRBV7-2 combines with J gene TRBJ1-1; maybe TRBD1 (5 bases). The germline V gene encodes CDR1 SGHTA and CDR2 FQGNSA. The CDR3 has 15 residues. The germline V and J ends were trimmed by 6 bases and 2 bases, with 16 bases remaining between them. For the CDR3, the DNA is TGTGCCAGCAGACACGGGACGGTGACAAACACTGAAGCTTTCTTT. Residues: CASRHGTVTNTEAFF.

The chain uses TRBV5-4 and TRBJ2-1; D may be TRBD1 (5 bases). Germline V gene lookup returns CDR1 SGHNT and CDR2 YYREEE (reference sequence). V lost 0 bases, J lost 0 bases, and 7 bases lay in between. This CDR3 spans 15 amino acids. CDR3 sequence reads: CASSLEQVSYNEQFF. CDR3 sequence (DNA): TGTGCCAGCAGCTTGGAACAGGTCTCCTACAATGAGCAGTTCTTC.

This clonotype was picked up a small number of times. CDR3 residues: CASSLGGVSYEQYV. The CDR3 nucleotides are TGTGCCAGCAGCTTGGGTGGCGTCTCCTACGAGCAGTACGTC. The chain combines TRBV7-9 with TRBJ2-7; D is ambiguous. Germline V gene lookup returns CDR1 SEHNR and CDR2 FQNEAQ (reference sequence). Trimming took 3 bases from V and 0 from J, leaving 9 bases between them. This CDR3 has 14 amino acids.